A selection of T cell receptor beta chains follows, all from one sample in a study of T-cell memory formation after mild COVID-19. TCRdb called the 5' RACE reads again in MiXCR, with one record for every CDR3 protein. The repertoire holds more than 250,000 distinct CDR3 sequences, with 16% as singletons. Sequences were obtained from PBMCs or a T cell subset sorted from them (not recorded which). The receptors were sampled from a man aged 18 to 35 who had mild COVID-19 (a few samples of this study predate the infection). Cell type and time point are not known. CDR3s include the opening cysteine and the closing phenylalanine or tryptophan. The D gene is left open where the match is weak. Clone size is given for some rows only: seen once, a few or many times, or a class if the clone is expanded.

V	size	D	J	DNA	CDR3
TRBV6-2/TRBV6-3	NA	NA	TRBJ2-2	TGTGCCAGCAGTTACTCGGAAAGGGGAAGCACCGGGGAGCTGTTTTTT	CASSYSERGSTGELFF
TRBV20-1	NA	TRBD1	TRBJ1-2	TGCAGTGCTAGAGACCGGATGACAGGGTTCGGCTATGGCTACACCTTC	CSARDRMTGFGYGYTF
TRBV19	few	TRBD1	TRBJ1-6	TGTGCCAGTAGTACGACAGGGAGGCAACTCCACTTT	CASSTTGRQLHF
TRBV19	NA	TRBD1	TRBJ1-2	TGTGCCAGTAGTATGTCGACAGGGACCGGCTACACCTTC	CASSMSTGTGYTF
TRBV7-9	NA	NA	TRBJ2-1	TGTGCCAGCAGCCGCAGCTTCTTC	CASSRSFF
TRBV6-2/TRBV6-3	NA	TRBD2	TRBJ2-4	TGTGCCAGCAGTAAGCGGGGAGCCAAAAACATTCAGTACTTC	CASSKRGAKNIQYF
TRBV7-9	few	NA	TRBJ2-5	TGTGCCAGCAGCCGACCGGTAGCGGAAGAGACCCAGTACTTC	CASSRPVAEETQYF
TRBV6-5	NA	TRBD1	TRBJ2-1	TGTGCCAGCAGTACCCACAGGGGGGAGTTCTTC	CASSTHRGEFF
TRBV28	NA	NA	TRBJ1-2	TGTGCCAGCAGTTTATTCAACAGAAACTATGGCTACACCTTC	CASSLFNRNYGYTF
TRBV4-2	NA	NA	TRBJ2-1	TGTGCCAGCAGCCAAGCAGGGCAGATCTACAATGAGCAGTTCTTC	CASSQAGQIYNEQFF
TRBV12-3/TRBV12-4	few	NA	TRBJ2-1	TGTGCCAGCAAGGAGGGACCCAATGAGCAGTTCTTC	CASKEGPNEQFF
TRBV5-5	NA	NA	TRBJ2-7	TGTGCCAGCAGCTTGGAGAGGGGTAGCCTCTACGAGCAGTACTTC	CASSLERGSLYEQYF
TRBV10-3	few	NA	TRBJ2-7	TGTGCCATCAGTGAGTCAGGAGCCTACGAGCAGTACTTC	CAISESGAYEQYF
TRBV6-5	few	TRBD1	TRBJ2-5	TGTGCCAGCAGTTACTCCGGCAGGGGGTACCAAGAGACCCAGTACTTC	CASSYSGRGYQETQYF
TRBV5-4	many	NA	TRBJ2-5	TGTGCCAGCAGCTCCTCGACTAGGCAAGAGACCCAGTACTTC	CASSSSTRQETQYF
TRBV12-3/TRBV12-4	NA	NA	TRBJ1-3	TGTGCCAGCAGCTATCCCGGGCCGCCCGGAAACACCATATATTTT	CASSYPGPPGNTIYF
TRBV7-8	NA	NA	TRBJ2-1	TGTGCCAGCAGCCCTACGAGGGGTTTCGATGAGCAGTTCTTC	CASSPTRGFDEQFF
TRBV20-1	NA	TRBD1	TRBJ2-7	TGCAGTGCTAGAGTACGACAGGGGTACACCTACGAGCAGTACTTC	CSARVRQGYTYEQYF
TRBV2	few	NA	TRBJ2-4	TGTGCCAGCAGTGAGAACCAAGGGGGAAACATTCAGTACTTC	CASSENQGGNIQYF
TRBV2	few	TRBD2	TRBJ2-2	TGTGCCAGCAGTGCGGTAGCGGGGGGCACCGGGGAGCTGTTTTTT	CASSAVAGGTGELFF
TRBV7-2	few	TRBD1	TRBJ2-3	TGTGCCAGCAGCTTAGGGGTTGTACAGGGGCCAGATACGCAGTATTTT	CASSLGVVQGPDTQYF
TRBV20-1	NA	NA	TRBJ2-1	TGCAGTGCTAGAGATGTGGCGGGGGCCTCAATCAATGAGCAGTTCTTC	CSARDVAGASINEQFF
TRBV6-4	few	TRBD1	TRBJ1-3	TGTGCCAGCAGTGACTCGATTGGGACAGGGAGAGGAAACACCATATATTTT	CASSDSIGTGRGNTIYF
TRBV6-5	NA	NA	TRBJ1-2	TGTGCCAGCAAGTGGACGGGGGATGTCTATGGCTACACCTTC	CASKWTGDVYGYTF
TRBV7-2	few	TRBD1	TRBJ1-5	TGTGCCAGCAGCTTCGCAGGGGGCAGCAATCAGCCCCAGCATTTT	CASSFAGGSNQPQHF
TRBV12-3/TRBV12-4	few	NA	TRBJ2-1	TGTGCCAGCAGGACTGGTGTGGGGGAGCAGTTCTTC	CASRTGVGEQFF
TRBV7-2	NA	TRBD2	TRBJ2-1	TGTGCCAGCAGCTTGCCAGGACTAGCGGGGATAAATGAGCAGTTCTTC	CASSLPGLAGINEQFF
TRBV7-8	few	NA	TRBJ2-6	TGTGCCAGCAGCTTAGGTAGGGCTGCTCAGGTTGGGGCCAACGTCCTGACTTTC	CASSLGRAAQVGANVLTF
TRBV6-5	few	NA	TRBJ2-2	TGTGCCAGCAGTTACGGTTTTGGTCTAGGAGGCGGGGAGCTGTTTTTT	CASSYGFGLGGGELFF
TRBV9	few	NA	TRBJ2-4	TGTGCCAGTGGGGGCGAGGCCAAAAACATTCAGTACTTC	CASGGEAKNIQYF
TRBV19	few	NA	TRBJ2-2	TGTGCCAGTAGTATAGGGCCCGGGACCGGGGAGCTGTTTTTT	CASSIGPGTGELFF
TRBV11-2	NA	TRBD2	TRBJ2-1	TGTGCCAGCAGCCCCTGGACTAGCGGGGGGCGTAATGAGCAGTTCTTC	CASSPWTSGGRNEQFF
TRBV5-1	NA	TRBD1	TRBJ1-2	TGCGCCAGCAGCTTGCAGGGGGAAAGCTATGGCTACACCTTC	CASSLQGESYGYTF
TRBV15	few	TRBD1	TRBJ2-5	TGTGCCACTTCGACGGGACAGGAAGAGACCCAGTACTTC	CATSTGQEETQYF
TRBV13	NA	TRBD1	TRBJ1-2	TGTGCCAGCAGCTTACCCGGGGACAGGAAGTATGGCTACACCTTC	CASSLPGDRKYGYTF
TRBV6-6	NA	TRBD1	TRBJ2-3	TGTGCCAGCAGTGGATCGGGACAGGGGTACACAGATACGCAGTATTTT	CASSGSGQGYTDTQYF
TRBV29-1	NA	NA	TRBJ1-2	TGCAGCGTCGCCGCCGGGGGTGTACGGCTAGGGGCTCGTGGCTACACCTTC	CSVAAGGVRLGARGYTF
TRBV20-1	NA	NA	TRBJ2-1	TGCAGTGCTTCGGCGGGCTACAATGAGCAGTTCTTC	CSASAGYNEQFF
TRBV7-6	few	NA	TRBJ2-7	TGTGCCAGCAGCTTAGGCTTGACAACTACCGAGCAGTACTTC	CASSLGLTTTEQYF
TRBV20-1	NA	NA	TRBJ1-3	TGCAGTGCCAGGACAGGAAACACCATATATTTT	CSARTGNTIYF
TRBV5-1	NA	TRBD2	TRBJ2-5	TGCGCCAGCAGCTTGCTGCCGGGGGGACCTATGAAAGAGACCCAGTACTTC	CASSLLPGGPMKETQYF
TRBV5-1	few	NA	TRBJ1-6	TGCGCCAGCAGCTTGGAGGGCAGGGCTACATATAATTCACCCCTCCACTTT	CASSLEGRATYNSPLHF
TRBV12-3/TRBV12-4	few	NA	TRBJ2-3	TGTGCCAGCAGTTTAGACCACACGCAGTATTTT	CASSLDHTQYF
TRBV7-2	NA	TRBD2	TRBJ2-1	TGTGCCAGCAGCTTAGTGACTAGCGGGGGTGATGAGCAGTTCTTC	CASSLVTSGGDEQFF
TRBV11-2	few	TRBD1	TRBJ2-5	TGTGCCAGCAGCAAAAGGGGACAGGGAAAGGGAGAGACCCAGTACTTC	CASSKRGQGKGETQYF
TRBV25-1	NA	NA	TRBJ2-1	TGTGCCAGCACCCTAGTGGGTGAGCAGTTCTTC	CASTLVGEQFF
TRBV5-1	many	NA	TRBJ1-1	TGCGCCAGCCGGAAGACAGGTTCGATGAACACTGAAGCTTTCTTT	CASRKTGSMNTEAFF
TRBV7-3	NA	NA	TRBJ2-3	TGTGCCAGCAGCTTATCAGTCTCCAACACAGATACGCAGTATTTT	CASSLSVSNTDTQYF
TRBV7-2	few	NA	TRBJ1-3	TGTGCCAGCAGCCCGCCGAGCCTTTCCGGAAACACCATATATTTT	CASSPPSLSGNTIYF
TRBV4-3	NA	NA	TRBJ1-6	TGCGCCAGCAGCCAAGAGTGGCAGTATAATTCACCCCTCCACTTT	CASSQEWQYNSPLHF
TRBV7-2	NA	TRBD1	TRBJ1-5	TGTGCCAGCAGCTCGGACAGGGGTCAGCCCCAGCATTTT	CASSSDRGQPQHF
TRBV11-2	NA	NA	TRBJ1-1	TGTGCCAGCAGCCCATCGGCAGGTCTAAACACTGAAGCTTTCTTT	CASSPSAGLNTEAFF
TRBV21-1	NA	NA	TRBJ1-5	TGTGCCAGCAGCCCAAGCGGGGAGGGACGCAATCAGCCCCAGCATTTT	CASSPSGEGRNQPQHF
TRBV5-1	few	NA	TRBJ1-1	TGCGCCAGCAGCTTCGAGAGTGACGGCTACACTGAAGCTTTCTTT	CASSFESDGYTEAFF
TRBV25-1	few	TRBD1	TRBJ1-2	TGTGCCAGCAGTGATGACAGGGGGCGAAACTATGGCTACACCTTC	CASSDDRGRNYGYTF
TRBV6-5	NA	TRBD1	TRBJ1-1	TGTGCCAGCAGTTGGGGACAGACGAACACTGAAGCTTTCTTT	CASSWGQTNTEAFF
TRBV7-6	NA	TRBD2	TRBJ2-1	TGTGCCAGCAGCAACATTGCGGGGGACTACAATGAGCAGTTCTTC	CASSNIAGDYNEQFF